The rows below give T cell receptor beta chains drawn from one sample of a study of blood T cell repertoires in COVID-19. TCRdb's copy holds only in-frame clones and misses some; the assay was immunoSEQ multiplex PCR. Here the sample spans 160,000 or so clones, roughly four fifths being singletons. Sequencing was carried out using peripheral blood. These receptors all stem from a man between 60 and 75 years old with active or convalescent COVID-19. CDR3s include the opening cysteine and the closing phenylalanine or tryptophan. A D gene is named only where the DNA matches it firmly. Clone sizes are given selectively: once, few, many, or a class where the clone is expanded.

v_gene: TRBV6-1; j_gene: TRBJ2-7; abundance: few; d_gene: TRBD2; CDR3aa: CASSDPGTSGVNSYEQYF; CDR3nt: TGTGCCAGCAGTGACCCCGGGACTAGCGGGGTCAACTCCTACGAGCAGTACTTC
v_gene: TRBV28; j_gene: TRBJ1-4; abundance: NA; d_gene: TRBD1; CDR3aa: CASKRGQGSNEKLFF; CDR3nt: TGTGCCAGCAAAAGGGGACAGGGGTCTAATGAAAAACTGTTTTTT
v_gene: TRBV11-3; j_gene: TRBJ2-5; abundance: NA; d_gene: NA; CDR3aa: CASSLEGRGETQYF; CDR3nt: TGTGCCAGCAGCTTAGAGGGCCGGGGAGAGACCCAGTACTTC
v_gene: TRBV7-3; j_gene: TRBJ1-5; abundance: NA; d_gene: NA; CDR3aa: CASSPPLGTNNQPQHF; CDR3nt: TGTGCCAGCAGCCCCCCCTTAGGCACTAACAATCAGCCCCAGCATTTT
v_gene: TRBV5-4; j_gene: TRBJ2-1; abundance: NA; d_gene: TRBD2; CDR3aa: CASKSPGGNRNEQFF; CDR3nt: TGTGCCAGCAAATCACCGGGGGGAAATCGCAATGAGCAGTTCTTC
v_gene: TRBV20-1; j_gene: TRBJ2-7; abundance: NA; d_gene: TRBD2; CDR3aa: CTAGVEYEQYF; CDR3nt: TGCACCGCGGGAGTGGAATACGAGCAGTACTTC
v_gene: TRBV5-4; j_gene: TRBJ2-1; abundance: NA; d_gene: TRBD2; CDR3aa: CASSFAGLDTYNEQFF; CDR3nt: TGTGCCAGCAGCTTTGCCGGACTAGATACCTACAATGAGCAGTTCTTC
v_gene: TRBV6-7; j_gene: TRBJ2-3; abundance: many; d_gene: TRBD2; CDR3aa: CASSYSMRTSGRCTDTQYF; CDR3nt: TGTGCCAGCAGTTACTCGATGAGGACTAGCGGGAGGTGCACAGATACGCAGTATTTT
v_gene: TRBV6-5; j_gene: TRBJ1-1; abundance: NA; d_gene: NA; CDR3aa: CASSWTVNTEAFF; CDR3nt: TGTGCCAGCAGTTGGACAGTGAACACTGAAGCTTTCTTT
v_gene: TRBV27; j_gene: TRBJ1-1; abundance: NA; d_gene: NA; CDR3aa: CASSWGGGNTEAFF; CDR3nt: TGTGCCAGCAGTTGGGGGGGAGGGAACACTGAAGCTTTCTTT
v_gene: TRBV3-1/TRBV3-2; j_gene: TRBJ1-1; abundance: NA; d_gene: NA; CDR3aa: CASSQVTGGTEAFF; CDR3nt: TGTGCCAGCAGCCAAGTCACGGGGGGCACTGAAGCTTTCTTT
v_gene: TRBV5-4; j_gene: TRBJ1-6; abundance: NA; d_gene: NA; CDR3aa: CASSLGQSTNSPLHF; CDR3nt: TGTGCCAGCAGCCTCGGACAGAGTACTAATTCACCCCTCCACTTT
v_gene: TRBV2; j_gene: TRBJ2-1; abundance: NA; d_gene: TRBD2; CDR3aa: CATRLADEQFF; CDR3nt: TGTGCCACCAGACTAGCCGATGAGCAGTTCTTC
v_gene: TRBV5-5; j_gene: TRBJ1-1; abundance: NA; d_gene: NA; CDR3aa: CASSLIMNTEAFF; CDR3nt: TGTGCCAGCAGCTTAATCATGAACACTGAAGCTTTCTTT
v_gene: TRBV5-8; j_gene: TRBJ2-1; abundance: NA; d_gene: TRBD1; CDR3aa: CASSTGTGAYNEQFF; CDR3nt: TGTGCCAGCAGCACCGGGACAGGAGCCTACAATGAGCAGTTCTTC
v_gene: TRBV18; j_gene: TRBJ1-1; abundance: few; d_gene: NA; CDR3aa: CASSPEPTVNTEAFF; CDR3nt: TGTGCCAGCTCACCAGAGCCAACAGTTAACACTGAAGCTTTCTTT
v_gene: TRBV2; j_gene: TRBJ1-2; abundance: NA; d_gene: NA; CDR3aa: CASSGDNHYGYTF; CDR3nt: TGTGCCAGCTCAGGGGACAACCACTATGGCTACACCTTC
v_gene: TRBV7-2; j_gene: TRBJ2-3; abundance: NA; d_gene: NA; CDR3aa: CASSLTGFTDTQYF; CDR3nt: TGTGCCAGCAGCTTAACCGGTTTCACAGATACGCAGTATTTT
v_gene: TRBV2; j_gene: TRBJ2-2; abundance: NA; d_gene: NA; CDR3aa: CASRQETNTGELFF; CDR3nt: TGTGCCAGCCGACAGGAGACGAACACCGGGGAGCTGTTTTTT
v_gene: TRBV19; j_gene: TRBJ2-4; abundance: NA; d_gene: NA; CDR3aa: CASREEAAKNIQYF; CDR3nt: TGTGCCAGTAGGGAAGAGGCTGCCAAAAACATTCAGTACTTC
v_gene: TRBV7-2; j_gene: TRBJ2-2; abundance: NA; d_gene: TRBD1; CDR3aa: CASSLDGQGRELFF; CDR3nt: TGTGCCAGCAGCTTAGACGGACAGGGACGGGAGCTGTTTTTT
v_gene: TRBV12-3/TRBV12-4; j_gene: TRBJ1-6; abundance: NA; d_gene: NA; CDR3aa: CASSPRGNSPLHF; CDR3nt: TGTGCCAGCAGCCCGCGGGGTAATTCACCCCTCCACTTT
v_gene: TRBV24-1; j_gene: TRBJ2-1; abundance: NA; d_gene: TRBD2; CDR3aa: CATSDSGTSGGNEQFF; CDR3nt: TGTGCCACCAGTGATTCCGGGACTAGCGGGGGCAATGAGCAGTTCTTC
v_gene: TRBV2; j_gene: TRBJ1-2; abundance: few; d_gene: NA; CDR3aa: CASSEGGARSTGGYTF; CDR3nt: TGTGCCAGCAGTGAAGGGGGCGCCAGGTCAACGGGTGGCTACACCTTC
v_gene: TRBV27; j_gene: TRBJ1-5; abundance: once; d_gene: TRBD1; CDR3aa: CASSAGTGSNQPQHF; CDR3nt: TGTGCCAGCAGTGCCGGGACAGGGAGCAATCAGCCCCAGCATTTT
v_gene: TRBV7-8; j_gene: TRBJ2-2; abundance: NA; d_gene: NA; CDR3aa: CASSLGQGLTGELFF; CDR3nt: TGTGCCAGCAGCTTAGGTCAGGGGTTGACCGGGGAGCTGTTTTTT
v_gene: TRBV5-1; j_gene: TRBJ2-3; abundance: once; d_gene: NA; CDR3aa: CASSVDKSTDTQYF; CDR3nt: TGCGCCAGCAGCGTGGACAAGAGCACAGATACGCAGTATTTT
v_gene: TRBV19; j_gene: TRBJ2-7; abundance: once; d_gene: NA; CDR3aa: CASSLTGFHEQYF; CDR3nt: TGTGCCAGTAGCCTTACAGGGTTCCACGAGCAGTACTTC
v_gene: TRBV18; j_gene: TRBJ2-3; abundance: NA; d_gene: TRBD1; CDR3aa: CASSQSTGEADTQYF; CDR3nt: TGTGCCAGCTCACAATCGACAGGGGAGGCAGATACGCAGTATTTT
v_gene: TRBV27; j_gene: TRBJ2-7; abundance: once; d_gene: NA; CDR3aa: CASGTGTQSYEQYF; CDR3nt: TGTGCCAGCGGCACCGGGACACAATCCTACGAGCAGTACTTC
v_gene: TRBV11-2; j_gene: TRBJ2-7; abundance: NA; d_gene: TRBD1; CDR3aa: CASSLAVQGAQYEQYF; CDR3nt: TGTGCCAGCAGCTTAGCTGTACAGGGGGCTCAGTACGAGCAGTACTTC
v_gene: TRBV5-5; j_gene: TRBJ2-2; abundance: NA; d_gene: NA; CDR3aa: CASSPSGTITGELFF; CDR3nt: TGTGCCAGCAGCCCTTCCGGGACAATTACCGGGGAGCTGTTTTTT
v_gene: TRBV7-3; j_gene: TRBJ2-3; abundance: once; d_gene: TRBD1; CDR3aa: CASSFSGQGTDTQYF; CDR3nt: TGTGCCAGCAGCTTCTCGGGACAGGGCACAGATACGCAGTATTTT
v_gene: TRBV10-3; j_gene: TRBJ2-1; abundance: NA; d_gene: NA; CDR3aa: CAAAQEASDEQFF; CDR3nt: TGTGCCGCGGCGCAGGAGGCATCCGATGAGCAGTTCTTC
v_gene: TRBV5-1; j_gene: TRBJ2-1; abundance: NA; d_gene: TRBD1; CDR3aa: CASSPTGGSYNEQFF; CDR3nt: TGCGCCAGCAGCCCGACAGGGGGCTCCTACAATGAGCAGTTCTTC
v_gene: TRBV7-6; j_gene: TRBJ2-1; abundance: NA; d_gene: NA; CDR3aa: CASSPTEGRARLRPYNNEQFF; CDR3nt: TGTGCCAGCAGCCCCACGGAGGGGCGAGCTCGGCTCAGACCCTATAACAATGAGCAGTTCTTC
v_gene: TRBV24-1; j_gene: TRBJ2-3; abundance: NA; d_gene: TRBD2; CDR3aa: CATSGTSGHSTDTQYF; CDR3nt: TGTGCCACCAGTGGAACTAGCGGGCATAGCACAGATACGCAGTATTTT
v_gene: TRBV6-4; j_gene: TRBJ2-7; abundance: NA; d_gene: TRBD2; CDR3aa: CASSVLAGPYEQYF; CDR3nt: TGTGCCAGCAGTGTACTAGCGGGCCCCTACGAGCAGTACTTC
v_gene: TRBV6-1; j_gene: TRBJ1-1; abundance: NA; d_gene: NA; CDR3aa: CASSESSGTEAFF; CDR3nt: TGTGCCAGCAGTGAAAGTTCGGGAACTGAAGCTTTCTTT
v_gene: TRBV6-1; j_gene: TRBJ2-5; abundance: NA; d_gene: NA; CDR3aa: CASSERSAGKETQYF; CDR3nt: TGTGCCAGCAGTGAAAGGTCCGCGGGAAAAGAGACCCAGTACTTC
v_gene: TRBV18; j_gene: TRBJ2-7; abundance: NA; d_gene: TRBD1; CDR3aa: CASSYRDRDEQYF; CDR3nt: TGTGCCAGCTCGTACCGGGACAGGGACGAGCAGTACTTC